Below are 16 T cell receptor beta chains sequenced from a single sample in a study of T cells after yellow fever vaccination. TCRdb redid the calling of the 5' RACE reads with MiXCR, one entry per CDR3 protein. The sample has 200,000 to 250,000 distinct CDR3 sequences; under 3.5% are singletons. This material consisted of CD4+ T cells sorted from PBMCs, taken 10 days after the yellow fever booster vaccination. These receptors were obtained from a man aged 18 to 35 who received the YFV17D yellow fever vaccine.

This clonotype was counted at least ten times. The V and J genes are TRBV7-2 and TRBJ2-5, with TRBD1 matching 7 bases. The CDR3 runs 15 residues. Germline V lookup: CDR1 SGHTA, CDR2 FQGNSA. Trimming removed 5 bases from V and 1 base from J; junction bases left unmatched: 7. In nucleotides, the CDR3 is TGTGCCAGCAGCCGACGAGGGACAGTCCAAGAGACCCAGTACTTC. It yields the protein CASSRRGTVQETQYF.

Only a few counts were recorded for this clonotype. This CDR3 is CATSPYEKLFF. CDR3 sequence (DNA): TGTGCCACCAGTCCGTATGAAAAACTGTTTTTT. This chain joins TRBV24-1 and TRBJ1-4; D remains ambiguous. V lost 6 bases, J lost 6 bases, and 4 bases lay in between. Germline V CDR1 and CDR2: KGHDR, SFDVKD. This CDR3 region has 11 residues.

This clonotype was observed a handful of times. The chain combines TRBV3-1 with TRBJ2-7; D is uncertain. The germline CDR1 and CDR2 sequences are LGHDT and YNNKEL (reference sequence). CDR3 length: 14 amino acids. CDR3 region: CASSLSTTPVVMHV. Written as DNA, the CDR3 is TGTGCCAGCAGCCTCTCTACGACCCCGGTCGTAATGCACGTC.

A few counts support this clonotype. The rearrangement uses TRBV19 and TRBJ1-2; weak D call: TRBD1 (5 bases). Deletions cut 8 bases from V and 3 bases from J, with 13 bases between. Germline V gene data show CDR1 as LNHDA and CDR2 as SQIVND (reference sequence). The CDR3 runs to 13 residues. The CDR3: CASAAGRDYGYTF. For the CDR3, the DNA is TGTGCCAGTGCGGCAGGGCGGGACTATGGCTACACCTTC.

There are a few counts of this clonotype. This sequence joins TRBV6-5 and TRBJ1-4, with 7 bases that match TRBD1. V dropped 5 bases and J dropped 0; count of bases not matched to a gene: 0. Per the germline V gene, CDR1 is MNHEY and CDR2 is SVGAGI. The CDR3 spans 14 residues. CDR3 in amino acids: CASSGTATNEKLFF. As DNA, the CDR3 is TGTGCCAGCAGTGGGACAGCAACTAATGAAAAACTGTTTTTT.

This clonotype was detected ten times or more. V gene TRBV20-1 combines with J gene TRBJ2-1, with D tentatively TRBD1 (5 bases). There are 14 residues in the CDR3. Germline-derived CDR1 and CDR2 are DFQATT and SNEGSKA (reference sequence). V lost 1 base, J lost 6 bases, and 13 bases lay in between. The CDR3 spells CSARASMGRNEQFF. The CDR3 nucleotides are TGCAGTGCTAGAGCGTCAATGGGGCGCAATGAGCAGTTCTTC.

There are many counts of this clonotype. The chain joins TRBV21-1 to TRBJ1-2; the table's D gene call, TRBD1, was not cross checked with the DNA. TRBV21-1 is flagged as a pseudogene. This CDR3 is 14 amino acids long. The CDR3 nucleotides read TGTGCCAGCAGATTTCGGACAGGAAACTATGGCTACACCTTC. As protein: CASRFRTGNYGYTF.

There are a few counts of this clonotype. The genes are TRBV20-1 and TRBJ2-7, with TRBD1 as a possible D gene (6 bases). The CDR3 has 14 residues. Trimming removed 0 bases from V and 4 bases from J, with 13 bases in between. Per the germline V gene, CDR1 is DFQATT and CDR2 is SNEGSKA (reference sequence). CDR3: CSAREQGKAYEQYF. Here the CDR3 DNA reads TGCAGTGCTAGAGAGCAGGGGAAAGCTTACGAGCAGTACTTC.

This clonotype has ten or more counts. The rearrangement joins TRBV6-5 to TRBJ1-2, with 11 bases matching TRBD1. The CDR3 has 14 amino acids. Trimming took 6 bases from V and 8 from J; bases not matched to a gene: 8. CDR1 is MNHEY, CDR2 SVGAGI, per germline. In nucleotides, the CDR3 is TGTGCCAGCAGATCCGGACAGGGGGCTTACGGCTACACCTTC. Translated: CASRSGQGAYGYTF.

At least ten counts were recorded for this clonotype. The gene calls are TRBV7-8 and TRBJ2-3, with D possibly being TRBD1 or TRBD2 (5 bases each). Deletions cut 5 bases from V and 2 bases from J, with 17 bases between. This CDR3 is 16 amino acids long. Germline CDR1 SGHVS, CDR2 FQNEAQ. CDR3: CASSPRAGRPTDTQYF. DNA for the CDR3: TGTGCCAGCAGCCCCAGGGCGGGCAGGCCCACAGATACGCAGTATTTT.

This clonotype appeared many times. The chain links TRBV7-2 to TRBJ2-7; possibly TRBD1 or TRBD2 for D (5 bases each). The V end was cut by 5 bases, the J end by 3 bases, with 14 bases between. This CDR3 is built from 14 residues. CDR1 SGHTA and CDR2 FQGNSA come from the germline V gene. The CDR3 nucleotides are TGTGCCAGCAGCGAACCGGGACGTATCTACGAGCAGTACGTC. It specifies CASSEPGRIYEQYV.

V is TRBV20-1 and J is TRBJ1-1; 7 positions match TRBD1. This CDR3 region has 13 residues. The V gene's germline CDR1 is DFQATT and CDR2 SNEGSKA (reference sequence). V shed 6 bases and J 7 bases; nucleotides not matched to a gene: 11. In DNA, the CDR3 is TGCAGTGCAGCGATGACAGGGAGTCGTGAAGCTTTCTTT. Its protein is CSAAMTGSREAFF.

This clonotype came up many times. V usage is TRBV19 and J usage is TRBJ1-5; a weak D match, TRBD1 (5 bases). Trimming took off 6 bases at V and 6 bases at J, with 21 bases between the two ends. CDR3 length: 16 amino acids. In germline, CDR1 is LNHDA, CDR2 SQIVND (reference sequence). The CDR3 coding sequence is TGTGCCAGTAGGACCGGAGGGGTAATGGGGGGTCAGCCCCAGCATTTT. Translating it yields CASRTGGVMGGQPQHF.

This clonotype was counted between two and nine times. This chain connects TRBV7-3 to TRBJ2-3; unclear D gene. The CDR3 has 13 amino acids. Per the germline V gene, CDR1 is SGHTA and CDR2 is FQGTGA. With 2 bases removed from V and 4 bases from J, the gap between germline ends came to 7 bases. This CDR3 is CASSLGSPDTQYF. The CDR3 bases are TGTGCCAGCAGCTTAGGAAGCCCAGATACGCAGTATTTT.

This clonotype was detected ten times or more. This chain connects TRBV4-3 to TRBJ2-3; 10 bases are a match to TRBD2. Germline CDR1 and CDR2: LGHNA and YSLEER. V lost 1 base and J lost 6; bases outside the gene matches: 7. The CDR3 has 16 residues. CDR3 sequence: CASSQGELAGSDTQYF. DNA of the CDR3: TGCGCCAGCAGCCAAGGAGAACTAGCGGGGTCCGATACGCAGTATTTT.

This chain connects TRBV7-2 to TRBJ1-4; maybe TRBD1 (6 bases). This CDR3 region has 14 residues. The ends were cut back, 1 base at V and 7 bases at J, with 10 bases in the middle. Germline values: CDR1 SGHTA, CDR2 FQGNSA. In nucleotides, the CDR3 is TGTGCCAGCAGCTTAGGCAGGGGCGGTGAAAAACTGTTTTTT. It specifies CASSLGRGGEKLFF.